This entry concerns a single T cell receptor (beta chain). TCRdb keeps only in-frame clones here, not all; method: immunoSEQ multiplex PCR. The sample holds about 660,000 clones; roughly 88% are singletons and the top ten take around 0.01%. The data originate from a study of shared T cell receptors in the human thymus. The CDR3 totals 16 residues. CDR1 and CDR2 from the germline V gene are LNHNV and YYDKDF (reference sequence). The junction had 5 bases not matched to a gene; V was cut back by 2 bases and J by 3 bases. A further study also used this sample, focusing on human thymus T cells. That publication notes: An apparent bias in V and J gene usage was seen in thymic and blood repertoires. Among unrelated individuals, related research reported thymic repertoires that overlapped highly.

The specimen sequenced was thymocytes. This receptor was obtained from a boy under three years old with a congenital heart defect. The chain couples TRBV15 to TRBJ2-3, with 10 bases lining up with TRBD1. The CDR3 protein is CATSRTGTGVTDTQYF. The DNA for the CDR3 is TGTGCCACCAGCAGAACCGGGACAGGGGTAACAGATACGCAGTATTTT.